The 26 T cell receptor beta chains below all came from one sample that was sequenced in a study of shared clonotypes between healthy human individuals. Sequencing was performed with immunoSEQ multiplex PCR; in TCRdb, only in-frame clones are kept and a portion is missing. The sample records approximately 1.9 million clones, around 95% being singletons. Naive CD8 populations comprised CD45RO-negative cells positively selected for CCR7, excluding terminally differentiated effector memory CD45RA+ cells. What was sequenced was naive CD8+ T cells from PBMCs. The receptors here all came from a man aged 18 to 29 in good health. Some clones in this sample may be carry-over from other donors' samples.

As for this clone: The same CDR3 can be traced to other DNA sequences in this sample. V gene TRBV14 combines with J gene TRBJ2-1; no clear D gene. The CDR3 is made up of 13 amino acids. The germline gives CDR1 SGHDN, CDR2 FVKESK. The V end was cut by 3 bases, the J end by 0 bases, with 3 bases between. The CDR3 DNA follows: TGTGCCAGCAGCCAGAGCTCCTACAATGAGCAGTTCTTC. It specifies CASSQSSYNEQFF.

CDR3 DNA sequence: TGTGCCAGCAGCTTGGGACTAGCGGGAGGGAATGAGCAGTTCTTC. Translation: CASSLGLAGGNEQFF. This chain joins TRBV11-1 and TRBJ2-1; 16 nucleotides agree with TRBD2. CDR3 length: 15 amino acids. With V trimmed by 3 bases and J by 7 bases, 0 bases remained unmatched. Germline lookup yields CDR1 SGHAT and CDR2 FQDESV (reference sequence). The whole variable domain, remainder taken from reference TRBV11-1 and TRBJ2-1, is EAEVAQSPRYKITEKSQAVAFWCDPISGHATLYWYRQILGQGPELLVQFQDESVVDDSQLPKDRFSAERLKGVDSTLKIQPAELGDSAMYLCASSLGLAGGNEQFFGPGTRLTVL.

V gene TRBV7-6 combines with J gene TRBJ1-1; 9 nucleotides match TRBD1. Per the germline V gene, CDR1 is SGHVS and CDR2 is FNYEAQ. The CDR3 sequence is 14 residues long. The V and J ends lost 6 bases and 5 bases, in that order; junction bases with no gene match: 7. CDR3 nucleotides: TGTGCCAGCAGTTGGGGGACAGGGAGAACTGAAGCTTTCTTT. Translated, it gives CASSWGTGRTEAFF.

The gene calls are TRBV7-9 and TRBJ2-2; 7 nucleotides align to TRBD1. Germline-derived CDR1 and CDR2 are SEHNR and FQNEAQ (reference sequence). The CDR3 has 14 residues. V gave up 1 base and J gave up 10 bases; unmatched junction bases: 6. This chain's CDR3 is CASSLVRGGEELFF. Written as DNA, the CDR3 is TGTGCCAGCAGCTTAGTAAGAGGGGGCGAGGAGCTGTTTTTT.

This clone was seen once. The chain recombines TRBV7-9 with TRBJ1-4; no clear D gene. V was clipped by 2 bases and J by 0 bases, with 7 bases between them. This CDR3 is built from 15 residues. Germline-derived CDR1 and CDR2 are SEHNR and FQNEAQ (reference sequence). The CDR3 loop reads CASSLSSATNEKLFF. CDR3 DNA sequence: TGTGCCAGCAGCTTAAGTTCAGCAACTAATGAAAAACTGTTTTTT.

The V call is TRBV23-1, the J call TRBJ1-1; 7 bases are shared with TRBD1. TRBV23-1 is classed as an ORF, of uncertain function. V shed 0 bases, J shed 10 bases, and the junction held 8 bases outside the gene matches. The CDR3 has 14 residues. The CDR3 sequence: CASSQSGTDRIAFF. The CDR3 region has the DNA TGCGCCAGCAGTCAATCGGGGACAGACCGAATAGCTTTCTTT.

V usage is TRBV6-4 and J usage is TRBJ2-1; no reliable D call. Germline-derived CDR1 and CDR2 are MRHNA and SNTAGT. The CDR3 has 12 residues. V lost 2 bases, J lost 12 bases, and 11 bases lay in between. The CDR3 DNA is TGTGCCAGCAGTGACATGACCCGGCGGCAGTTCTTC. Its protein product is CASSDMTRRQFF.

The gene calls are TRBV11-2 and TRBJ2-7; D might be TRBD1 or TRBD2, each matching 6 bases. CDR1 and CDR2 from the germline V gene are SGHAT and FQNNGV. This CDR3 has 17 amino acids. V was pared by 2 bases and J by 2 bases, with 19 bases between. CDR3 protein: CASSLYLTGASTYEQYF. CDR3 sequence (DNA): TGTGCCAGCAGCTTATATCTTACGGGGGCCTCTACCTACGAGCAGTACTTC.

This clone was seen just once. The gene calls are TRBV27 and TRBJ2-1; 14 bases agree with TRBD2. The ends lost 5 bases at V and 0 bases at J; junction bases unmatched: 6. The CDR3 length is 18 residues. Germline CDR1 is MNHEY and CDR2 is SMNVEV (reference sequence). CDR3 coding DNA: TGTGCCAGCAGTATACTAGGGACTAGCGGGAGCTCCTACAATGAGCAGTTCTTC. It codes for CASSILGTSGSSYNEQFF.

The chain has TRBV10-3 and TRBJ1-1, with a possible D match to TRBD1 (5 bases). The CDR3 length is 16 residues. CDR1 and CDR2 from the germline V gene are ENHRY and SYGVKD. V was clipped by 6 bases and J by 3 bases, with 20 bases between them. As DNA, the CDR3 is TGTGCCATCAGCCCTAGACTCCGGGACGGGGACACTGAAGCTTTCTTT. It translates to CAISPRLRDGDTEAFF.

This clone has a single count. CDR3 bases: TGTGCCAGCAGTTACTCTGAGGACGAGCAGTACTTC. It codes for CASSYSEDEQYF. The V and J genes are TRBV6-6 and TRBJ2-7, with D unresolved. CDR3 length: 12 residues. Looked up from germline, CDR1 is MNHNY and CDR2 is SVGAGI (reference sequence). V was pared by 0 bases and J by 5 bases, with 5 bases between.

The chain uses TRBV7-2 and TRBJ1-2, with TRBD1 matching over 9 bases. V shed 5 bases and J 6 bases; nucleotides not matched to a gene: 7. This CDR3 has 14 amino acids. Per germline, CDR1 SGHTA and CDR2 FQGNSA. CDR3 region: CASSPGTGPNGYTF. CDR3 DNA: TGTGCCAGCAGCCCCGGGACAGGGCCGAATGGCTACACCTTC.

The V and J genes are TRBV28 and TRBJ2-5; D unclear. The CDR3 loop spans 14 amino acids. V was pared by 2 bases and J by 4 bases, with 11 bases between. Germline values: CDR1 MDHEN, CDR2 SYDVKM. The CDR3 DNA reads as TGTGCCAGCAGTTTACCTGGGGTGGGAGAGACCCAGTACTTC. Protein product: CASSLPGVGETQYF. Together with reference TRBV28 and TRBJ2-5, the CDR3 gives the full variable domain: DVKVTQSSRYLVKRTGEKVFLECVQDMDHENMFWYRQDPGLGLRLIYFSYDVKMKEKGDIPEGYSVSREKKERFSLILESASTNQTSMYLCASSLPGVGETQYFGPGTRLLVL.

This chain joins TRBV9 and TRBJ2-1; 9 bases are a match to TRBD1. V was pared by 0 bases and J by 9 bases, with 10 bases of the junction left unmatched. Germline CDR1 is SGDLS and CDR2 is YYNGEE. This CDR3 is 16 amino acids long. The chain's CDR3 is CASSVGGTGGTGEQFF. The DNA of the CDR3 is TGTGCCAGCAGCGTAGGCGGTACAGGGGGCACAGGTGAGCAGTTCTTC.

This sequence joins TRBV10-1 and TRBJ1-4; D may be TRBD1 (5 bases). This CDR3 spans 15 amino acids. Germline assignment: CDR1 WNHNN and CDR2 SYGVQD (reference sequence). V was cut by 8 bases and J by 7 bases, with 20 bases left in between. Here the CDR3 DNA reads TGCGCCAGCCCCCGTACCGGGGCCTTGGGTGAAAAACTGTTTTTT. Translating it yields CASPRTGALGEKLFF.

The chain recombines TRBV7-3 with TRBJ2-1; 9 bases are shared with TRBD1. V shed 4 bases, J shed 0 bases, and the junction held 13 bases outside the gene matches. The germline gives CDR1 SGHTA, CDR2 FQGTGA. CDR3 length equals 19 residues. The CDR3 coding sequence is TGTGCCAGCAGCTCCCCCTTCCCCGGGACAGGGATCTCCTACAATGAGCAGTTCTTC. Its protein is CASSSPFPGTGISYNEQFF. Full variable domain (missing parts from reference TRBV7-3 and TRBJ2-1): GAGVSQTPSNKVTEKGKYVELRCDPISGHTALYWYRQSLGQGPEFLIYFQGTGAADDSGLPNDRFFAVRPEGSVSTLKIQRTERGDSAVYLCASSSPFPGTGISYNEQFFGPGTRLTVL.

This clone came up once. This sequence joins TRBV4-1 and TRBJ2-7; the D is unclear. The ends were cut back, 3 bases at V and 2 bases at J, with 14 bases in the middle. The CDR3 has 15 residues. Germline V gene lookup returns CDR1 MGHRA and CDR2 YSYEKL. The CDR3 DNA sequence: TGCGCCAGCAGCCAGAGCCCAGCGAACACCTACGAGCAGTACTTC. This encodes CASSQSPANTYEQYF.

The V gene is TRBV29-1, the J gene TRBJ2-3; D not resolved. There are 16 residues in the CDR3. CDR1 is SQVTM and CDR2 is ANQGSEA in the germline V gene. The germline V and J ends were trimmed by 2 bases and 0 bases, with 15 bases remaining between them. The DNA of the CDR3 is TGCAGCGTTGAATACGGGCGTCTACCGAGCACAGATACGCAGTATTTT. Residues: CSVEYGRLPSTDTQYF.

About this clone: Different DNA sequences within this sample yield the same CDR3. The rearrangement links TRBV9 to TRBJ2-1, with 7 bases matching TRBD2. After removal of 3 bases from V and 0 bases from J, the junction contained 6 bases not matched to a gene. CDR1 is SGDLS, CDR2 YYNGEE, per germline. The CDR3 is 16 residues long. For the CDR3, the DNA is TGTGCCAGCAGCGCAAGGGGCGGGAGCTCCTACAATGAGCAGTTCTTC. It is translated as CASSARGGSSYNEQFF.

The J gene is TRBJ2-1, the V gene TRBV11-2; D tentatively reads TRBD1 or TRBD2 (6 bases each). Germline assignment: CDR1 SGHAT and CDR2 FQNNGV. This CDR3 contains 15 residues. Trimming removed 0 bases from V and 8 bases from J, with 14 bases in between. CDR3 region: CASSLDRGGLDEQFF. Here the CDR3 DNA reads TGTGCCAGCAGCTTAGACAGGGGAGGTCTGGATGAGCAGTTCTTC.

V is TRBV10-3 and J is TRBJ2-3, with D perhaps matching TRBD1 (5 bases). This CDR3 spans 19 amino acids. V gave up 0 bases and J gave up 4 bases, with 23 bases separating them. Germline loops: CDR1 ENHRY, CDR2 SYGVKD. Here the CDR3 reads CAISESTEPTFLRADTQYF. Written as DNA, the CDR3 is TGTGCCATCAGTGAGTCGACAGAACCGACATTTTTAAGGGCAGATACGCAGTATTTT.

This chain links TRBV28 with TRBJ2-5; TRBD2 is a possible D gene (6 bases). Germline values: CDR1 MDHEN, CDR2 SYDVKM. The CDR3 consists of 16 residues. V lost 1 base to trimming and J lost 2 bases, with 14 bases between them. The CDR3 sequence is CASSLSISGYQETQYF. The CDR3 DNA sequence: TGTGCCAGCAGTTTATCGATTAGCGGTTATCAAGAGACCCAGTACTTC.

The CDR3 loop is CACSPIIGLSSYNEQFF. In DNA form, the CDR3 reads TGTGCCTGCTCCCCTATTATTGGGCTGAGCTCCTACAATGAGCAGTTCTTC. The gene calls are TRBV30 and TRBJ2-1; D is unclear. There are 17 residues in the CDR3. Germline CDR1 and CDR2: GTSNPN and SVGIG (reference sequence). V lost 6 bases and J 0 bases, leaving 21 bases between the germline ends.

The CDR3 loop is CASSPARGESYNEQFF. CDR3 coding DNA: TGTGCCAGCAGCCCCGCGCGGGGGGAATCCTACAATGAGCAGTTCTTC. The rearrangement uses TRBV7-9 and TRBJ2-1; the match to TRBD2 covers 8 bases. Germline lookup yields CDR1 SEHNR and CDR2 FQNEAQ (reference sequence). CDR3 size: 16 residues. V was clipped by 5 bases and J by 1 base; unmatched bases: 7.

This clone showed up just once. This sequence joins TRBV9 and TRBJ1-5, with D perhaps matching TRBD1 (6 bases). The CDR3 extends over 12 amino acids. The germline gives CDR1 SGDLS, CDR2 YYNGEE. V lost 3 bases, J lost 10 bases, and 11 bases lay in between. CDR3 DNA: TGTGCCAGCAGCGCCGGGGGCGGACCCCAGCATTTT. Its protein product is CASSAGGGPQHF.

This clone was detected only once. The chain employs TRBV6-5 and TRBJ2-7; 8 bases are shared with TRBD1. CDR3 size: 14 residues. The J segment lost 4 bases and the V segment lost 2 bases, leaving 4 bases of the junction unmatched. Germline assignment: CDR1 MNHEY and CDR2 SVGAGI. In DNA, the CDR3 is TGTGCCAGCAGTTACGAGGGACAGGTGTACGAGCAGTACTTC. The encoded protein is CASSYEGQVYEQYF.